This T cell receptor (beta chain) was obtained from a study of CD8 T cells in ankylosing spondylitis. About this clonotype itself: The antigen is unknown.

Preparation of TCR beta libraries was done by quantitative 5'-RACE with molecular barcodes. One entry per CDR3 protein, called by TCRdb with MiXCR from the 5' RACE reads. The data contain about 260,000 distinct CDR3 sequences, over 15% of them singletons. Study-level results: Disease-linked clones, CD8+, were relatively rare in peripheral blood. Seemingly characteristic of ankylosing spondylitis blood was a TCR beta motif consisting of roughly 8 highly homologous variants. Earlier studies detected some motif variants in reactive arthritis synovial fluid and blood.

Sequenced input: blood, either unsorted or a sorted T cell fraction (not recorded which). This receptor was identified in a male donor with ankylosing spondylitis or in good health (not recorded which).

CDR3: CSAPRQGVNQPQHF. DNA of the CDR3: TGCAGTGCTCCCCGACAGGGTGTCAATCAGCCCCAGCATTTT. This chain connects TRBV20-1 to TRBJ1-5; 7 bases align to TRBD1. Trimming removed 5 bases from V and 3 bases from J; junction bases left unmatched: 7. Looked up from germline, CDR1 is DFQATT and CDR2 is SNEGSKA (reference sequence). The CDR3 contains 14 residues.